This T cell receptor beta chain was sequenced during a study of blood T cell repertoires in COVID-19 (TCRdb year 2020). Looking at the study overall: The collaborator samples originated in the United States, Italy and Spain and spanned the acute and convalescent phases of COVID-19. The prospective study material was composed of cDNA or gDNA derived from T cells, B-cell-depleted T cells, or PBMCs. Deeply sampled blood TCRbeta repertoires from subjects exposed to, actively infected with, or recovered from COVID-19 were included in the dataset. The repertoires were released in a freely available public database meant as a resource for research on the immune response to SARS-CoV-2. The samples were drawn from the first 160 participants of the ongoing ImmuneRACE study and from 950 to 1,500 subjects provided by 6 global collaborators. The sample metadata nearly always contained a de-identified subject ID, COVID-19 status, age in years and sex. Where available, HLA class I and class II types were obtained from metadata supplied by the sample provider rather than from assay-based typing.

For this clone: Its target antigen remains unknown. No per-base quality is available; no much larger clone lies one base away.

In the prospective study, participants were about 18 to 95 years old, resided in about two dozen geographic areas of the United States, and were enrolled through a virtual design. In the prospective study, cohorts were assigned on the basis of participant-reported clinical history obtained from a screening survey and a study questionnaire. Recovered participants in ImmuneRACE Cohort 3 were defined as having two consecutive negative NP/OP PCR tests, clearance from a healthcare professional, or resolution of symptoms. Mobile phlebotomists in the prospective study collected whole blood, serum and a nasopharyngeal or oropharyngeal swab from every participant. Participants in the prospective study had the option to provide additional blood draws and questionnaires over a roughly 2-month period. Prospective study blood samples were shipped either frozen or at room temperature before DNA extraction. TCRbeta CDR3 regions were amplified from genomic DNA using the immunoSEQ Assay, a bias-controlled multiplex PCR. The original methods were these. Within the assay, amplification of reference gene primers was used to estimate how many nucleated cells each sample contained. To quantify the absolute abundance of each unique TCRbeta CDR3 rearrangement, sequence reads were collapsed and filtered. For each sample, productive Simpson clonality was calculated as the square root of Simpson's diversity index over productive rearrangements. TCRdb provides this immuneACCESS table in a form limited to in-frame rearrangements. Some clones are lacking; in checked studies, under half of them reflect an unresolved V gene, and why the rest are absent is not known. V and J calls and clone size are as listed in that table; D and trimming were resolved from the DNA. The sample data list roughly 310,000 clones, and 90% of these were observed just once. The ten largest clones capture about 2.4% of the sample.

Here is what the overall study found, with its caveats: Clinical and demographic metadata were provided uncurated, with the amount varying by source and participant.

CDR3 length: 16 amino acids, cysteine to phenylalanine. The CDR3 DNA has 48 bases and is translated from base 1. Taken from the germline V gene (reference sequence), the CDR1 and CDR2 loops are GTSNPN and SVGIG. Compared with germline, V lacks 0 bases and J lacks 4 bases; bases without a gene match: 10. The sequence is built from TRBV30 and TRBJ1-1, and 8 junctional nucleotides match TRBD1. The sample was PBMCs or T cells enriched from blood (not recorded which). The clonotype was recovered from a man aged 55 to 69 who had recovered from COVID-19. The CDR3 in this case is CAWSVGLGQGSTEAFF. The DNA is TGTGCCTGGAGTGTAGGGCTAGGACAGGGTAGCACTGAAGCTTTCTTT.